Presented here are 3 T cell receptor beta chains from one specimen sequenced in a study of T cell responses to AZD1222 COVID-19 vaccine. Data came from immunoSEQ multiplex PCR; TCRdb stores just in-frame clones and leaves some out. Among under 130,000 clones, around 89% were seen once, and the ten largest hold about 2.5%. The source material was peripheral blood, sampled on day 0 of AZD1222 vaccination. The receptor set was obtained from an adult in good health.

The CDR3 DNA reads TGTGCCAGCAGCCAATCAGGCAGGGGCCCTTGGGGGCAGCCCCAGCATTTT. Translation gives CASSQSGRGPWGQPQHF. The chain couples TRBV14 to TRBJ1-5, with D possibly TRBD1 on 6 matching bases. The CDR3 has 17 residues. V shed 2 bases and J shed 7 bases, with 21 bases lying between them. Germline V gene data show CDR1 as SGHDN and CDR2 as FVKESK. The variable domain in full, with the rest retrieved from reference TRBV14 and TRBJ1-5, is EAGVTQFPSHSVIEKGQTVTLRCDPISGHDNLYWYRRVMGKEIKFLLHFVKESKQDESGMPNNRFLAERTGGTYSTLKVQPAELEDSGVYFCASSQSGRGPWGQPQHFGDGTRLSIL.

The rearrangement links TRBV14 to TRBJ2-7; D not resolved. The CDR3 totals 14 residues. Trimming removed 1 base from V and 2 bases from J, with 9 bases in between. Germline V CDR1 and CDR2: SGHDN, FVKESK. The CDR3 spells CASSQAINTYEQYF. In DNA, the CDR3 is TGTGCCAGCAGCCAAGCCATTAATACCTACGAGCAGTACTTC.

CDR3 bases: TGCAGCGTGGAGGGACAGGTACCTTCAAAGCGGTACTTC. It translates to CSVEGQVPSKRYF. The chain links TRBV29-1 to TRBJ2-7, with 8 bases fitting TRBD1. The length of the CDR3 is 13 residues. The junction had 16 bases not matched to a gene; V was cut back by 6 bases and J by 12 bases. Per germline, CDR1 SQVTM and CDR2 ANQGSEA.